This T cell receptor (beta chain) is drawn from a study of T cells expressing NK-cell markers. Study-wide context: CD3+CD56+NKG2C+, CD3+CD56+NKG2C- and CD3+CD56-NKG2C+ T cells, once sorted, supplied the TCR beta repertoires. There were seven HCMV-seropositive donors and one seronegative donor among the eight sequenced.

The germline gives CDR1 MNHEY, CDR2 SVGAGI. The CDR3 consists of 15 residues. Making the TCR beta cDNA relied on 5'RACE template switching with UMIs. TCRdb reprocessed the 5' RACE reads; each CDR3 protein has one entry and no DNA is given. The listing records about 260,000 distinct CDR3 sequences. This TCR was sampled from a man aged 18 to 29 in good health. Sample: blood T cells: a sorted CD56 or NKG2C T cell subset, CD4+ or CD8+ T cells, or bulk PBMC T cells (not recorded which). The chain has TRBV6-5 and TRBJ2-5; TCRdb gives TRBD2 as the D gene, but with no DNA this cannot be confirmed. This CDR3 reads CASSSTGTPKETQYF.